These 26 T cell receptor beta chains were all obtained from the same sample, sequenced in a study of blood T cell repertoires in COVID-19. Assay used: immunoSEQ multiplex PCR; TCRdb lists only in-frame clones, some missing. The data show under 35,000 clones, approximately 85% seen once. Source material: peripheral blood. These receptors came from a woman in her 50s with active COVID-19.

The chain uses TRBV5-1 and TRBJ2-1; the match to TRBD2 covers 7 bases. Germline-derived CDR1 and CDR2 are SGHRS and YFSETQ. The CDR3 consists of 15 residues. The V and J ends lost 4 bases and 8 bases, in that order; junction bases with no gene match: 12. The CDR3 spells CASSPFGGSWDEQFF. The DNA for the CDR3 is TGCGCCAGCAGCCCCTTTGGCGGGAGTTGGGATGAGCAGTTCTTC.

The chain employs TRBV5-4 and TRBJ2-7; 10 bases line up with TRBD1. The CDR3 is 15 residues long. CDR1 is SGHNT, CDR2 YYREEE, per germline (reference sequence). After removal of 4 bases from V and 5 bases from J, the junction contained 9 bases not matched to a gene. CDR3 DNA: TGTGCCAGCAGCACGAAGGGACAGGGGTGGGACGAGCAGTACTTC. It codes for CASSTKGQGWDEQYF.

This chain uses TRBV5-1 with TRBJ2-1; perhaps TRBD1 as D (6 bases). CDR3 size: 13 residues. Germline V gene sequence: CDR1 SGHRS, CDR2 YFSETQ. V was clipped by 1 base and J by 5 bases, with 7 bases between them. CDR3 DNA sequence: TGCGCCAGCAGCTTGTGGGACAACAATGAGCAGTTCTTC. Its protein product is CASSLWDNNEQFF.

The rearrangement joins TRBV4-2 to TRBJ2-5, with 11 bases that match TRBD2. Trimming removed 1 base from V and 4 bases from J; junction bases left unmatched: 5. The CDR3 consists of 16 residues. Germline V CDR1 and CDR2: LGHNA, YNFKEQ. The CDR3 loop reads CASSQVAGGPVETQYF. The CDR3, as DNA: TGTGCCAGCAGCCAAGTAGCGGGAGGGCCGGTAGAGACCCAGTACTTC.

CDR3 residues: CASRNSDGTGPYNEQFF. The CDR3 DNA reads as TGTGCCAGCAGGAATAGCGACGGGACAGGGCCCTACAATGAGCAGTTCTTC. J is TRBJ2-1 and V is TRBV4-2; TRBD1 matches 9 bases. Germline V CDR1 and CDR2: LGHNA, YNFKEQ. The ends lost 6 bases at V and 2 bases at J; junction bases unmatched: 11. This CDR3 contains 17 residues.

This sequence joins TRBV27 and TRBJ2-1; 8 bases map to TRBD1. The CDR3 length is 14 residues. The ends lost 6 bases at V and 5 bases at J; junction bases unmatched: 6. Germline values: CDR1 MNHEY, CDR2 SMNVEV (reference sequence). The CDR3 DNA follows: TGTGCCAGCAGCCTCGGGACAGGCCACAATGAGCAGTTCTTC. Amino acids: CASSLGTGHNEQFF.

The table lists this clone with a few counts. The chain is built from TRBV5-1 and TRBJ2-7; 7 bases map to TRBD1. Germline-derived CDR1 and CDR2 are SGHRS and YFSETQ. The ends lost 3 bases at V and 4 bases at J; junction bases unmatched: 13. The CDR3 length is 16 residues. CDR3 nucleotide sequence: TGCGCCAGCAGCTCCGTTCCGGGACAGAATCCTTACGAGCAGTACTTC. Protein: CASSSVPGQNPYEQYF.

CDR3 amino acids: CASSQDQGGGGTEAFF. The CDR3 region has the DNA TGCGCCAGCAGCCAAGATCAGGGGGGTGGGGGGACTGAAGCTTTCTTT. The chain joins TRBV4-1 to TRBJ1-1; 7 bases map to TRBD1. The V and J ends lost 0 bases and 5 bases, in that order; junction bases with no gene match: 9. The CDR3 spans 16 residues. Germline loops: CDR1 MGHRA, CDR2 YSYEKL.

This sequence joins TRBV30 and TRBJ2-4; D gene unclear. The germline V and J ends were trimmed by 0 bases and 0 bases, with 9 bases remaining between them. CDR1 and CDR2 (germline): GTSNPN, SVGIG (reference sequence). The CDR3 runs 15 residues. This CDR3 reads CAWSVPPLAKNIQYF. The CDR3 DNA reads as TGTGCCTGGAGTGTTCCCCCTCTAGCCAAAAACATTCAGTACTTC.

J is TRBJ1-4 and V is TRBV7-2; 8 bases fit TRBD1. Germline-derived CDR1 and CDR2 are SGHTA and FQGNSA. The CDR3 is made up of 15 amino acids. V gave up 2 bases and J gave up 7 bases; unmatched junction bases: 6. The CDR3 region is CASSLRTGTGEKLFF. The CDR3 region has the DNA TGTGCCAGCAGCTTACGGACAGGGACAGGTGAAAAACTGTTTTTT. The variable domain in full, completed from reference TRBV7-2 and TRBJ1-4, reads GAGVSQSPSNKVTEKGKDVELRCDPISGHTALYWYRQSLGQGLEFLIYFQGNSAPDKSGLPSDRFSAERTGGSVSTLTIQRTQQEDSAVYLCASSLRTGTGEKLFFGSGTQLSVL.

This clone was seen more than once but under ten times. The CDR3: CASSPHRQGAHQPQHF. In nucleotides, the CDR3 is TGTGCCAGCAGCCCCCACCGGCAGGGGGCACATCAGCCCCAGCATTTT. The chain uses TRBV7-3 and TRBJ1-5, with TRBD1 identical over 8 bases. The CDR3 has 16 amino acids. V dropped 5 bases and J dropped 5; count of bases not matched to a gene: 11. Germline CDR1 reads SGHTA; CDR2 reads FQGTGA.

This chain uses TRBV11-2 with TRBJ1-2; a possible D gene is TRBD1 (6 bases). Looked up from germline, CDR1 is SGHAT and CDR2 is FQNNGV. The CDR3 totals 14 residues. Trimming removed 3 bases from V and 4 bases from J, with 12 bases in between. CDR3 sequence reads: CASSFSQGSYGYTF. CDR3 bases: TGTGCCAGCAGCTTTTCCCAGGGGTCCTATGGCTACACCTTC.

The V gene is TRBV19, the J gene TRBJ1-4; no definite D call. V was pared by 4 bases and J by 0 bases, with 9 bases between. Germline V gene sequence: CDR1 LNHDA, CDR2 SQIVND (reference sequence). CDR3 length: 15 residues. The CDR3 sequence: CASSRDTSTNEKLFF. DNA for the CDR3: TGTGCCAGTAGTAGAGACACTTCAACTAATGAAAAACTGTTTTTT.

The chain is built from TRBV10-2 and TRBJ2-3; 15 bases fit TRBD2. J lost 3 bases, V lost 4 bases, and 5 bases had no gene match. This CDR3 has 17 amino acids. CDR1 and CDR2 from the germline V gene are WSHSY and SAAADI. DNA for the CDR3: TGCGCCAGCAGTGGGACTAGCGGGAGGGGAGGGACAGATACGCAGTATTTT. Protein sequence: CASSGTSGRGGTDTQYF.

The rearrangement links TRBV5-5 to TRBJ2-1, with TRBD2 matching 7 bases. CDR3 length equals 15 residues. The junction had 8 bases not matched to a gene; V was cut back by 4 bases and J by 4 bases. The germline gives CDR1 SGHKS, CDR2 YYEKEE (reference sequence). CDR3 in DNA: TGTGCCAGCAGCACTGCTAGCGGTCTATACAATGAGCAGTTCTTC. It translates to CASSTASGLYNEQFF.

CDR3 nucleotide sequence: TGTGCCAGTAGTATAGGTTTAGCGTCTTCCTACGAGCAGTACTTC. Protein sequence: CASSIGLASSYEQYF. The chain couples TRBV19 to TRBJ2-7, with D possibly being TRBD2 (5 bases). Between the trimmed V and J ends, which lost 1 base and 1 base, there was a span of 11 bases. This CDR3 is built from 15 residues. CDR1 and CDR2 (germline): LNHDA, SQIVND (reference sequence).

The rearrangement uses TRBV4-2 and TRBJ1-3, with D possibly being TRBD1 (6 bases). The V end lost 0 bases, the J end lost 5 bases, and 11 bases lay between the germline ends. Germline-derived CDR1 and CDR2 are LGHNA and YNFKEQ. CDR3 length: 15 amino acids. CDR3 protein: CASSQEAQGRNTIYF. DNA for the CDR3: TGTGCCAGCAGCCAAGAAGCACAGGGTAGAAACACCATATATTTT.

As to this clone: At one of its ends the junction is not consistent with the germline gene, which may arise from a read error. The chain carries TRBV10-2 and TRBJ2-7; D is perhaps TRBD1 (6 bases). Germline V gives CDR1 WSHSY, CDR2 SAAADI. This CDR3 has 15 residues. CDR3 nucleotides: TGCGCCAGCAGAGAGTCCGGGACACGTTCCTACGAGCAGTACTTC. It is translated as CASRESGTRSYEQYF.

This clone was detected only once. The chain employs TRBV11-2 and TRBJ2-1; D unresolved. This CDR3 region has 13 residues. CDR1 is SGHAT and CDR2 is FQNNGV in the germline V gene. V was clipped by 2 bases and J by 9 bases, with 11 bases between them. CDR3 sequence reads: CASSLSSSGEQFF. Here the CDR3 DNA reads TGTGCCAGCAGCTTATCTAGTTCGGGTGAGCAGTTCTTC.

V is TRBV28 and J is TRBJ1-2; 8 bases map to TRBD1. In germline, CDR1 is MDHEN, CDR2 SYDVKM. This CDR3 spans 15 amino acids. Losses at the gene ends were 4 bases for V and 9 bases for J; bases not matched to a gene: 13. The CDR3: CASSSIGQGGRRYTF. For the CDR3, the DNA is TGTGCCAGCAGTTCCATCGGACAGGGTGGACGACGCTACACCTTC.

The CDR3 DNA sequence: TGTGCCAGCAGCCATAGCCGGAACACTGAAGCTTTCTTT. Protein: CASSHSRNTEAFF. This rearrangement joins TRBV7-9 to TRBJ1-1; no definite D call. The germline CDR1 and CDR2 sequences are SEHNR and FQNEAQ (reference sequence). Trimming shortened V by 5 bases and J by 1 base, and 8 bases separated the two germline ends. The CDR3 spans 13 residues.

V and J are TRBV5-1 and TRBJ2-3; TRBD1 might be the D (6 bases). The V gene lost 4 bases and the J gene lost 2 bases, with 17 bases spanning the gap. Germline assignment: CDR1 SGHRS and CDR2 YFSETQ. The CDR3 sequence is 16 residues long. The CDR3 is CASSTVSGQHTDTQYF. CDR3 in DNA: TGCGCCAGCAGCACCGTATCGGGACAACACACAGATACGCAGTATTTT.

This chain joins TRBV3-1 (or the pseudogene TRBV3-2) and TRBJ1-6; 9 bases align to TRBD1. The V segment lost 0 bases and the J segment 7 bases; nucleotides outside the gene matches: 10. Germline lookup yields CDR1 LGHDT and CDR2 YNNKEL (reference sequence). The CDR3 totals 18 residues. The DNA of the CDR3 is TGTGCCAGCAGCCAAGAAAGCTCTAAGGGGACAGGGAATTCACCCCTCCACTTT. This sequence encodes CASSQESSKGTGNSPLHF.

This clone has just one count. The rearrangement links TRBV19 to TRBJ1-2; D ambiguous. The CDR3 length is 13 residues. With 0 bases removed from V and 3 bases from J, the gap between germline ends came to 5 bases. Germline CDR1 LNHDA, CDR2 SQIVND (reference sequence). The CDR3 coding sequence is TGTGCCAGTAGTATAGATCCCGACTATGGCTACACCTTC. Encoded protein: CASSIDPDYGYTF. The whole variable domain, remainder taken from reference TRBV19 and TRBJ1-2, is DGGITQSPKYLFRKEGQNVTLSCEQNLNHDAMYWYRQDPGQGLRLIYYSQIVNDFQKGDIAEGYSVSREKKESFPLTVTSAQKNPTAFYLCASSIDPDYGYTFGSGTRLTVV.

The chain uses TRBV7-8 and TRBJ2-7, with TRBD1 identical over 7 bases. The germline V gene has CDR1 SGHVS and CDR2 FQNEAQ. V trimming: 2 bases; J trimming: 0 bases; junction bases outside the gene matches: 4. CDR3 length equals 15 residues. The DNA of the CDR3 is TGTGCCAGCAGCTTATTGGCAGGGGGCTCCTACGAGCAGTACTTC. This codes for CASSLLAGGSYEQYF.

This clone was recorded a few times. J is TRBJ1-5 and V is TRBV6-2 or TRBV6-3; TRBD1 matches 9 bases. CDR3 length: 19 amino acids. Germline CDR1 reads MNHEY; CDR2 reads SVGEGT. V shed 0 bases, J shed 0 bases, and the junction held 9 bases outside the gene matches. CDR3 sequence: CASSYSTGQGSYSNQPQHF. In nucleotides, the CDR3 is TGTGCCAGCAGTTACTCGACCGGACAGGGGTCCTATAGCAATCAGCCCCAGCATTTT.